Below, 18 T cell receptor beta chains from the same sample are listed, as sequenced in a study of T cells in Graves' hyperthyroidism and ophthalmopathy. Amplification of TCR beta CDR3 regions was performed using RNA transcripts as template. An initial round of RT-PCR targeting the TCR CDR3 relied on the HTBI primer set. TCRdb reprocessed the multiplex PCR reads with MiXCR, giving one entry per CDR3 protein. The sample lists about 640,000 distinct CDR3 sequences, less than 25% occurring once. Specimen: blood. Receptor source: a young man with Graves' ophthalmopathy.

This clonotype was counted ten times or more. The V gene is TRBV12-3 or TRBV12-4, the J gene TRBJ1-2; TRBD1 agrees at 9 bases. The CDR3 has 15 amino acids. With V trimmed by 1 base and J by 7 bases, 7 bases remained unmatched. The CDR3 region is CASSLEGQGLSGYTF. The CDR3 region has the DNA TGTGCCAGCAGTTTAGAGGGACAGGGATTAAGTGGCTACACCTTC.

The chain uses TRBV2 and TRBJ1-2, with 7 bases fitting TRBD1. Losses at the gene ends were 8 bases for V and 4 bases for J; bases not matched to a gene: 4. The CDR3 has 12 residues. CDR1 and CDR2 (germline): SNHLY, FYNNEI. CDR3 amino acids: CASGTGVYGYTF. The CDR3 coding sequence is TGTGCCAGCGGAACAGGGGTCTATGGCTACACCTTC.

This clonotype was observed a few times. The CDR3 nucleotides are TGTGCCAGCACCCTGAGCGGGAGAGGAGAGACCCAGTACTTC. Translation: CASTLSGRGETQYF. The chain employs TRBV28 and TRBJ2-5; 8 bases agree with TRBD2. The CDR3 consists of 14 residues. V lost 7 bases to trimming and J lost 4 bases; unmatched junction nucleotides: 8. Germline V gives CDR1 MDHEN, CDR2 SYDVKM.

This clonotype came up many times. Written as DNA, the CDR3 is TGTGCCAGCAGCTTACGACGTGGGAGAGAGACCCAGTACTTC. The encoded protein is CASSLRRGRETQYF. This chain uses TRBV11-2 with TRBJ2-5; TRBD2 is a possible D gene (5 bases). The germline V gene encodes CDR1 SGHAT and CDR2 FQNNGV. The CDR3 has 14 residues. V was pared by 2 bases and J by 4 bases, with 11 bases between.

The chain recombines TRBV30 with TRBJ1-1; D gene ambiguous. Per germline, CDR1 GTSNPN and CDR2 SVGIG (reference sequence). Trimming left V 4 bases short and J 0 bases short, with 9 bases between. The CDR3 loop spans 13 amino acids. The CDR3 region has the DNA TGTGCCTGGACTAGCCTGGTGAACACTGAAGCTTTCTTT. Translated, it gives CAWTSLVNTEAFF.

The genes are TRBV30 and TRBJ2-2, with D tentatively TRBD1 (7 bases). The V gene lost 1 base and the J gene lost 6 bases, with 15 bases spanning the gap. Germline CDR1 is GTSNPN and CDR2 is SVGIG (reference sequence). The length of the CDR3 is 15 residues. The CDR3 sequence is CAWSETGEEAGELFF. In nucleotides, the CDR3 is TGTGCCTGGAGTGAAACAGGGGAGGAGGCCGGGGAGCTGTTTTTT.

The chain is built from TRBV7-8 and TRBJ2-2; 7 positions match TRBD1. This CDR3 comprises 14 residues. Germline V gene lookup returns CDR1 SGHVS and CDR2 FQNEAQ. J gave up 7 bases and V 5 bases, and 7 bases lay outside the gene matches. DNA for the CDR3: TGTGCCAGCAGCAGGGACAGAGGGGTCGGGGAGCTGTTTTTT. This gives the protein CASSRDRGVGELFF. Full variable domain (remainder filled in from reference TRBV7-8 and TRBJ2-2): GAGVSQSPRYKVAKRGQDVALRCDPISGHVSLFWYQQALGQGPEFLTYFQNEAQLDKSGLPSDRFFAERPEGSVSTLKIQRTQQEDSAVYLCASSRDRGVGELFFGEGSRLTVL.

This clonotype appeared a few times. This sequence joins TRBV24-1 and TRBJ2-1; D remains unclear. The V end lost 9 bases, the J end lost 2 bases, and 13 bases lay between the germline ends. Per the germline V gene, CDR1 is KGHDR and CDR2 is SFDVKD. The CDR3 loop spans 14 amino acids. CDR3 nucleotides: TGTGCCACCCGAGGTGGATCTCCCTACAATGAGCAGTTCTTC. It encodes CATRGGSPYNEQFF.

The V gene is TRBV11-2, the J gene TRBJ2-1, with 9 bases aligning to TRBD2. The CDR3 totals 18 residues. The germline gives CDR1 SGHAT, CDR2 FQNNGV. V was pared by 1 base and J by 0 bases, with 7 bases of the junction left unmatched. In nucleotides, the CDR3 is TGTGCCAGCAGCTTAGCGGCTAGCGGGGTGATCTCCTACAATGAGCAGTTCTTC. This encodes CASSLAASGVISYNEQFF. Complete variable domain (other parts from reference TRBV11-2 and TRBJ2-1): EAGVAQSPRYKIIEKRQSVAFWCNPISGHATLYWYQQILGQGPKLLIQFQNNGVVDDSQLPKDRFSAERLKGVDSTLKIQPAKLEDSAVYLCASSLAASGVISYNEQFFGPGTRLTVL.

This chain joins TRBV12-3 or TRBV12-4 and TRBJ2-7, with a weak D call TRBD2 (5 bases). The V and J ends lost 6 bases and 8 bases respectively, with 20 bases between them. CDR3 length: 14 amino acids. CDR3 nucleotide sequence: TGTGCCAGCAGCCCGGGGAGCCCTCACCACCAGCAGTACTTC. Amino acids: CASSPGSPHHQQYF.

This chain connects TRBV9 to TRBJ1-2; possible D gene TRBD1, 6 bases. V gave up 0 bases and J gave up 7 bases, with 13 bases separating them. Per the germline V gene, CDR1 is SGDLS and CDR2 is YYNGEE. The CDR3 covers 14 residues. CDR3 nucleotides: TGTGCCAGCAGCGTAGGATGGGGGGGCCCTGGCTACACCTTC. Translating it yields CASSVGWGGPGYTF.

This clonotype was seen a few times. The chain is built from TRBV7-2 and TRBJ2-7; 11 positions match TRBD1. Losses at the gene ends were 4 bases for V and 2 bases for J; bases not matched to a gene: 4. The CDR3 consists of 15 residues. Germline-derived CDR1 and CDR2 are SGHTA and FQGNSA. The CDR3 here is CASSSGTGGAYEQYF. The CDR3 bases are TGTGCCAGCAGCTCAGGGACAGGGGGTGCCTACGAGCAGTACTTC.

This clonotype was counted at least ten times. The rearrangement links TRBV20-1 to TRBJ2-5; no firm D call. The CDR3 has 13 amino acids. Trimming took 3 bases from V and 0 from J, leaving 8 bases between them. Germline CDR1 reads DFQATT; CDR2 reads SNEGSKA (reference sequence). The CDR3 nucleotides are TGCAGTGCTAGGTCCGGCGACCAAGAGACCCAGTACTTC. This gives the protein CSARSGDQETQYF.

V gene TRBV6-2 or TRBV6-3 combines with J gene TRBJ2-1; D not resolved. V was cut by 2 bases and J by 9 bases, with 8 bases left in between. The CDR3 loop spans 12 amino acids. Germline V gives CDR1 MNHEY, CDR2 SVGEGT. The CDR3 loop reads CASSYGLVEQFF. In nucleotides, the CDR3 is TGTGCCAGCAGTTACGGGCTAGTTGAGCAGTTCTTC.

The rearrangement links TRBV15 to TRBJ1-2; a possible D gene is TRBD1 (5 bases). Trimming took off 5 bases at V and 4 bases at J, with 8 bases between the two ends. The germline V gene has CDR1 LNHNV and CDR2 YYDKDF (reference sequence). The CDR3 contains 12 residues. The CDR3 DNA reads as TGTGCCACCAGCTCTGACAGCTATGGCTACACCTTC. It yields the protein CATSSDSYGYTF.

About this clonotype itself: It is likely a read error, because the conserved phenylalanine at the end of the CDR3 is missing. V and J are TRBV20-1 and TRBJ2-5; no firm D call. V was pared by 1 base and J by 5 bases, with 11 bases between. The CDR3 extends over 13 amino acids. CDR1 is DFQATT and CDR2 is SNEGSKA in the germline V gene (reference sequence). The CDR3 is CSARGMHRETQYL. The CDR3 DNA is TGCAGTGCTAGAGGTATGCACCGGGAGACCCAGTACCTC.

This clonotype has more than one count but fewer than ten. The chain combines TRBV3-1 with TRBJ2-1; the match to TRBD2 covers 8 bases. Trimming at V came to 10 bases and at J to 5 bases, leaving 10 bases not matched to a gene. Looked up from germline, CDR1 is LGHDT and CDR2 is YNNKEL (reference sequence). The CDR3 has 14 residues. The CDR3 DNA reads as TGTGCCACGTCCACGGGACTAGACGACAATGAGCAGTTCTTC. Protein product: CATSTGLDDNEQFF.

The CDR3 nucleotides read TGTGCCAGCAGTTTGGTTCGAGGTGACAACGAGCAGTACTTC. Amino acids: CASSLVRGDNEQYF. V usage is TRBV12-3 or TRBV12-4 and J usage is TRBJ2-7; D unresolved. Trimming removed 3 bases from V and 5 bases from J, with 14 bases in between. The CDR3 is 14 amino acids.